Sequencing of this TCR beta chain was carried out in a study of CD8+ T cells in alopecia areata. Germline V CDR1 and CDR2: SGHDT, YYEEEE. V lost 1 base, J lost 6 bases, and 13 bases lay in between. The CDR3 extends over 14 amino acids. Extracted RNA was reverse transcribed into cDNA, the sequencing template. Clones were sequenced by immunoSEQ multiplex PCR, and TCRdb holds only the in-frame ones, with some missing. In the table there are 150,000 to 200,000 clones, more than 55% of which are singletons. The sample's treatment: oral pan-JAK inhibitor, 5-10 mg twice daily. T lymphocytes (CD4+ and CD8+) were sorted from PBMCs.

This sample comprised CD4+ T cells sorted from blood, obtained at roughly week 49, from a patient treated with tofacitinib. V and J are TRBV5-6 and TRBJ1-2, with D hard to call. This receptor was obtained from a human donor with alopecia areata. CDR3 in DNA: TGTGCCAGCAGCTTGTTTGGGGTGGCGGATGGCTACACCTTC. Amino acids: CASSLFGVADGYTF.